Listed below are T cell receptor beta chains from one sample, sequenced in a study of blood T cell repertoires in COVID-19. Assay: immunoSEQ multiplex PCR; the TCRdb copy retains only in-frame clones and omits some. This sample carries about 230,000 clones, around 84% of them seen once, and the ten largest clones take about 1.4%. Sequencing was done on a sample of peripheral blood. The receptors were gathered from a woman aged 40 to 49 who had recovered from COVID-19. Both conserved end residues are part of each CDR3. The order of the fields is J gene, D gene, V gene, CDR3 protein. D genes are given only for firm matches.

TRBJ1-5,.,TRBV27,CASSLTVYQPQHF
TRBJ1-1,.,TRBV9,CASSVGSLGTEAFF
TRBJ1-6,TRBD1,TRBV5-1,CASSRTGLTGWDSPLHF
TRBJ2-3,.,TRBV5-1,CASNPGNTDTQYF
TRBJ2-5,TRBD2,TRBV29-1,CSVERDYLQETQYF
TRBJ1-2,.,TRBV27,CASRGTSFYGYTF
TRBJ2-7,.,TRBV10-3,CAISESPGFEQYF
TRBJ2-3,TRBD2,TRBV11-2,CASSLDHSGGNTDTQYF
TRBJ1-4,TRBD1,TRBV6-2/TRBV6-3,CASSSTRQGREKLFF
TRBJ1-2,TRBD1,TRBV27,CASSLVGTDLNYGYTF
TRBJ2-5,.,TRBV7-7,CASAGAVKETQYF
TRBJ1-2,TRBD1,TRBV5-8,CASSLGTGASYGYTF
TRBJ2-2,.,TRBV11-3,CASSLGANTGELFF
TRBJ1-3,.,TRBV4-3,CASSQDPGVGGNTIYF
TRBJ2-7,TRBD1,TRBV9,CASSVGGTGVVYEQYF
TRBJ1-2,TRBD1,TRBV7-2,CASSPNRGHGGGYTF
TRBJ2-1,TRBD2,TRBV6-5,CASSYRLAGEQFF
TRBJ2-1,TRBD1,TRBV5-4,CASSFPPGQGDDEQFF
TRBJ2-5,TRBD2,TRBV6-1,CASSDPGGLRVQETQYF
TRBJ1-2,.,TRBV7-2,CASSLVGASGAYGYTF
TRBJ2-1,TRBD2,TRBV19,CASSILGGGYNEQFF
TRBJ1-2,TRBD1,TRBV18,CASSPGTGEGGYTF
TRBJ2-5,.,TRBV10-3,CAISESVSDHKEETQYF
TRBJ1-1,.,TRBV5-6,CASSLARDTEAFF
TRBJ2-7,.,TRBV5-8,CASSGRGDSTYEQYF
TRBJ1-1,TRBD1,TRBV13,CASSLGGQGAVVTEAFF
TRBJ2-5,TRBD2,TRBV7-7,CASSSTSGGGRETQYF
TRBJ1-3,.,TRBV2,CASRGGSSGNTIYF
TRBJ1-4,.,TRBV6-5,CASSPHSATNEKLFF
TRBJ2-1,.,TRBV5-6,CASSFLQASSYNEQFF
TRBJ2-7,.,TRBV5-6,CASSFQGYEQYF
TRBJ1-4,.,TRBV7-2,CASRGGGGTNEKLFF
TRBJ2-6,.,TRBV28,CASFHSGANVLTF
TRBJ1-1,.,TRBV7-8,CASSSLVGWGAEAFF
TRBJ2-1,TRBD1,TRBV4-3,CASSQTNHRGDKSDEQFF
TRBJ2-1,TRBD1,TRBV3-1/TRBV3-2,CASSHSFWDRGNNEQFF
TRBJ1-1,TRBD1,TRBV11-2,CASSLAGQGTEAFF
TRBJ2-2,TRBD1,TRBV6-5,CASSSRDRVGSGELFF
TRBJ2-1,TRBD2,TRBV19,CASSIRGGYYNEQFF
TRBJ1-1,.,TRBV19,CASSIGGANTEAFF
TRBJ1-5,TRBD1,TRBV28,CASSAIKTGEKRNQPQHF
TRBJ1-1,TRBD1,TRBV12-5,CASGSIPKGQGAVNTEAFF
TRBJ2-5,TRBD2,TRBV18,CASSRTSGGEETQYF
TRBJ2-7,TRBD2,TRBV27,CASSLADAYEQYF
TRBJ2-2,.,TRBV11-3,CASSLVRGNTGELFF
TRBJ1-1,.,TRBV6-5,CASSMAENTEAFF
TRBJ2-5,.,TRBV24-1,CATSGGDSYQETQYF
TRBJ2-7,.,TRBV6-5,CASSLTSIGEQYF
TRBJ1-1,TRBD1,TRBV9,CASSPRVQGGTEAFF
TRBJ1-1,.,TRBV11-2,CASSTALYMNTEAFF
TRBJ2-1,TRBD2,TRBV28,CATYGLAASYNEQFF
TRBJ1-1,.,TRBV19,CASSISGLNTEAFF
TRBJ1-4,.,TRBV4-3,CASSARGGRSEKLFF
TRBJ1-3,TRBD1,TRBV19,CASGTDHGNTIYF
TRBJ2-2,TRBD1,TRBV5-1,CASSLDRVDTGELFF
TRBJ2-3,TRBD2,TRBV7-3,CASSFLAGDTQYF
TRBJ1-4,TRBD1,TRBV30,CAWSGDRVKEKLFF